The present TCR beta chain was sequenced within a study of T cells in Graves' hyperthyroidism and ophthalmopathy. RNA transcripts were the template for amplifying TCR beta CDR3 regions. A set of HTBI primers served as the primers for a first-round RT-PCR of the TCR CDR3. TCRdb recomputed calls from the multiplex PCR reads with MiXCR, one row per CDR3 protein. The data hold roughly 250,000 distinct CDR3 sequences, with 20% to 25% observed a single time. The study's findings and limits: Among clonotypes expanded in thyroid above 0.001, most were also found in blood. Researchers report that a 13 V-J model separated ophthalmopathy from stable hyperthyroidism.

Comment on this clonotype: The antigen remains unidentified.

This CDR3 has 13 residues. V was pared by 2 bases and J by 10 bases, with 2 bases of the junction left unmatched. Looked up from germline, CDR1 is SGHKS and CDR2 is YYEKEE (reference sequence). This TCR was sampled from a man between 25 and 39 years old with Graves' ophthalmopathy. The sample comprised blood. The chain uses TRBV5-5 and TRBJ2-1, with TRBD2 matching 11 bases. The DNA of the CDR3 is TGTGCCAGCAGCTTACTAGCGGGAGACGAGCAGTTCTTC. It translates to CASSLLAGDEQFF.